This T cell receptor (beta chain) originates from a study of T cells in severe cutaneous drug reactions (dated by TCRdb to 2018 to 2020). A note on the overall study: Between the early 2010s and the late 2010s, patients were recruited from Taiwan, Thailand and a European registry network. The study combined bulk TCR sequencing with single-cell sequencing, quantitative PCR validation, functional assays and transgenic mouse experiments. To build the libraries, iRepertoire multiplex PCR was used, and the authors pointed to a comparison in which iRepertoire and 5' RACE methods, with or without UMI, captured abundant clonotypes similarly. The Naranjo algorithm and the ALDEN drug causality algorithm were used to identify the culprit drug. Blister fluids/cells, PBMC and other biological samples were taken from patients in the acute stage or the recovery stage. Enrollment was limited to patients whose SJS/TEN or DRESS diagnosis was probable or definite according to RegiSCAR criteria. Broader findings and caveats from the paper: A public TCRbeta CDR3 was found in all seven CBZ-SJS/TEN blister samples (mean roughly 14%) but was undetectable or scarce in tolerant-control and healthy-donor PBMC. The authors noted that whether the public TCR generalizes to SJS/TEN caused by other drugs still needs further study. A strong increase in TRBV12-4 usage was observed in CBZ-SJS/TEN patients, with averages of approximately 32% in blister cells and about 5% in PBMC.

Sequencing was performed on donors who were patients with carbamazepine-induced Stevens-Johnson syndrome or toxic epidermal necrolysis (CBZ-SJS/TEN). The peripheral blood repertoires were obtained from CBZ-SJS/TEN patients of Han Chinese origin (roughly 5) and European origin (about 6). To look for drug-specific clonotypes, next-generation sequencing was used to profile the T cell receptor repertoires of patients with drug-induced severe cutaneous adverse reactions. The RNA was isolated from either blister cells of skin lesions or peripheral blood mononuclear cells. For both bulk and single-cell sequencing, libraries were prepared with the iRepertoire multiplex PCR system and TCR subtype-specific primers. Multiplex PCR with primers aimed at the V, D and J gene regions produced the bulk TCR beta libraries. Each sample contributed roughly 85-550 ng of RNA as input for preparing the bulk TCR library. An Illumina MiSeq was used to sequence bulk TCR beta amplicons. Under the source paper's analysis protocol: Sample misassignments and low-quality sequencing reads were filtered out during quality control steps. CDR3 was defined as the amino acids between the V-gene Y[YFLI]C motif and the J-segment [FW]GXGT motif. TRBV and TRBJ gene assignments and CDR3 clonotypes followed the IMGT database. TRBV expression in each sample was normalized to the mean of the same gene in PBMC from a few dozen healthy donors. TCRdb reprocessed the public reads and reports one entry per CDR3 protein sequence, without DNA. TCRdb's processing, not the study's, gives the V and J calls here. The sample table holds 21,000 or so distinct CDR3 sequences. The top ten clones comprise approximately 7% of the sample.

On this clonotype itself: What this receptor recognizes is not known.

Including the terminal cysteine and phenylalanine, the CDR3 comprises 16 residues. No coding sequence is recorded. For CDR1 and CDR2, the germline V gene (reference sequence) lists LNHDA and SQIVND. The sequenced material came from PBMCs. This receptor was identified in a human donor with toxic epidermal necrolysis, a severe cutaneous drug reaction. The sequence is built from TRBV19 and TRBJ2-1; there is no DNA to check the TCRdb D call of TRBD2. The CDR3 region has the sequence CASTDSGRSSYNEQFF. With the portions outside the CDR3 filled from the reference TRBV19 and TRBJ2-1 genes, the complete variable region becomes DGGITQSPKYLFRKEGQNVTLSCEQNLNHDAMYWYRQDPGQGLRLIYYSQIVNDFQKGDIAEGYSVSREKKESFPLTVTSAQKNPTAFYLCASTDSGRSSYNEQFFGPGTRLTVL.